Following are 21 T cell receptor beta chains from one sample sequenced in a study of PD-L1 blockade in urothelial cancer. Noted time point: pretreatment peripheral blood. Here immunoSEQ multiplex PCR was the method, and the copy in TCRdb shows in-frame clones only, minus some. The sample lists more than 45,000 clones, around 83% occurring once. The sample here was PBMCs, taken around atezolizumab (anti-PD-L1) treatment. All receptors derive from a man aged 45-65 years with urothelial cancer.

This chain uses TRBV19 with TRBJ2-6; unclear D gene. This CDR3 contains 15 residues. The germline V gene has CDR1 LNHDA and CDR2 SQIVND (reference sequence). Trimming cost V 4 bases and J 0 bases, with 7 bases left between them. The CDR3 region is CASSRLTSGANVLTF. The CDR3 DNA sequence: TGTGCCAGTAGTAGGCTTACCTCTGGGGCCAACGTCCTGACTTTC.

The genes are TRBV7-5 and TRBJ2-7; the table names TRBD2, a call not compared with the DNA. TRBV7-5 is annotated as a pseudogene. This CDR3 is 16 amino acids long. The CDR3 protein is CARSLAKKGGSYEQYV. DNA of the CDR3: TGTGCCAGAAGCTTAGCGAAGAAGGGAGGGTCCTACGAGCAGTACGTC.

The chain couples TRBV7-6 to TRBJ1-2, with 11 bases that match TRBD1. The V segment lost 5 bases and the J segment 5 bases; nucleotides outside the gene matches: 4. The CDR3 runs 14 residues. Germline loops: CDR1 SGHVS, CDR2 FNYEAQ. CDR3 sequence (DNA): TGTGCCAGCAGCCAGGACAGGGGGCATTATGGCTACACCTTC. Translating gives CASSQDRGHYGYTF.

The chain combines TRBV5-8 with TRBJ1-6, with 8 bases fitting TRBD1. The CDR3 loop spans 16 amino acids. Germline CDR1 SGHTS, CDR2 YDEGEE. The junction had 9 bases not matched to a gene; V was cut back by 3 bases and J by 7 bases. CDR3 protein: CASSYPLDRANSPLHF. The CDR3 DNA is TGTGCCAGCAGCTATCCGCTGGACAGGGCGAATTCACCCCTCCACTTT.

The rearrangement uses TRBV6-6 and TRBJ1-2; 8 bases map to TRBD1. This CDR3 spans 13 amino acids. V trimming: 7 bases; J trimming: 7 bases; junction bases outside the gene matches: 8. Germline V gives CDR1 MNHNY, CDR2 SVGAGI (reference sequence). CDR3 DNA sequence: TGTGCCAGCAAGTCAGGGGGCTTGAGTGGCTACACCTTC. Translated, it gives CASKSGGLSGYTF.

The chain links TRBV2 to TRBJ2-1, with 8 bases aligning to TRBD2. The CDR3 sequence is 15 residues long. Per germline, CDR1 SNHLY and CDR2 FYNNEI. Trimming removed 4 bases from V and 4 bases from J; junction bases left unmatched: 6. The DNA for the CDR3 is TGTGCCAGCAGTGTATCGGGGGGGGTTTACAATGAGCAGTTCTTC. Amino acids: CASSVSGGVYNEQFF.

The table lists this clone with a count of one. This chain joins TRBV27 and TRBJ1-1, with D perhaps TRBD1 (6 bases). This CDR3 has 15 residues. CDR1 MNHEY and CDR2 SMNVEV come from the germline V gene (reference sequence). V lost 5 bases and J lost 1, with 14 bases in between. The CDR3 DNA reads TGTGCCAGCAGTACCCAGGGGTTAGGGAACACTGAAGCTTTCTTT. As protein: CASSTQGLGNTEAFF.

In DNA form, the CDR3 reads TGTGCCACCAGCAGCCGAAGACAGGGGCCCGGGGAGCTGTTTTTT. Amino acid sequence: CATSSRRQGPGELFF. The rearrangement uses TRBV15 and TRBJ2-2; 8 nucleotides agree with TRBD1. With V trimmed by 3 bases and J by 6 bases, 6 bases remained unmatched. From germline, CDR1 is LNHNV and CDR2 YYDKDF (reference sequence). This CDR3 contains 15 residues.

The chain employs TRBV7-2 and TRBJ2-1, with D uncertain. CDR3 length: 9 residues. The germline V gene encodes CDR1 SGHTA and CDR2 FQGNSA. V was clipped by 10 bases and J by 8 bases, with 6 bases between them. CDR3 coding DNA: TGTGCCACAGGTTATGAGCAGTTCTTC. Translating gives CATGYEQFF.

The CDR3 is CASIAGGPDTQYF. The DNA for the CDR3 is TGTGCCAGCATAGCGGGAGGGCCGGATACGCAGTATTTT. The J gene is TRBJ2-3, the V gene TRBV2; 11 positions agree with TRBD2. This CDR3 is built from 13 residues. Trimming removed 7 bases from V and 6 bases from J; junction bases left unmatched: 3. CDR1 and CDR2 (germline): SNHLY, FYNNEI.

V usage is TRBV2 and J usage is TRBJ2-3; TRBD2 aligns across 7 bases. With V trimmed by 7 bases and J by 0 bases, 7 bases remained unmatched. This CDR3 region has 15 residues. Germline CDR1 reads SNHLY; CDR2 reads FYNNEI. Here the CDR3 reads CASTVEAGSTDTQYF. CDR3 bases: TGTGCCAGCACGGTCGAAGCGGGGAGCACAGATACGCAGTATTTT.

The rearrangement links TRBV7-3 to TRBJ2-2, with 10 bases lining up with TRBD1. Germline CDR1 reads SGHTA; CDR2 reads FQGTGA. V shed 0 bases, J shed 4 bases, and the junction held 2 bases outside the gene matches. The CDR3 has 16 amino acids. CDR3 residues: CASSLTGTGVTGELFF. The CDR3 region has the DNA TGTGCCAGCAGCTTAACGGGGACAGGGGTCACCGGGGAGCTGTTTTTT.

This clone appeared a single time. The gene calls are TRBV19 and TRBJ1-3; TRBD1 matches 7 bases. Germline CDR1 and CDR2: LNHDA and SQIVND (reference sequence). This CDR3 contains 14 residues. With 5 bases clipped from V and 4 bases from J, the junction kept 5 bases outside the gene matches. The CDR3 sequence: CASSPPGQGNTIYF. The CDR3 DNA follows: TGTGCCAGTAGTCCTCCGGGACAGGGAAACACCATATATTTT.

The chain employs TRBV27 and TRBJ2-1; D is perhaps TRBD1 (5 bases). The CDR3 extends over 14 amino acids. Per germline, CDR1 MNHEY and CDR2 SMNVEV (reference sequence). Between the trimmed V and J ends, which lost 4 bases and 2 bases, there was a span of 9 bases. The DNA of the CDR3 is TGTGCCAGCAGTTCCCAGGGTCCCTACAATGAGCAGTTCTTC. It codes for CASSSQGPYNEQFF.

The CDR3 region is CASRGSGQGTEAFF. CDR3 nucleotides: TGTGCCAGCAGGGGGTCGGGACAGGGCACTGAAGCTTTCTTT. The V and J genes are TRBV2 and TRBJ1-1; the match to TRBD1 covers 9 bases. The CDR3 length is 14 residues. Germline V CDR1 and CDR2: SNHLY, FYNNEI. Unmatched junction bases numbered 6, after V lost 6 bases and J lost 4 bases.

In the case of this clone: A junction end diverges from the germline sequence, so it may reflect a read error. The V and J genes are TRBV7-6 and TRBJ2-7, with 9 bases that match TRBD2. Germline loops: CDR1 SGHVS, CDR2 FNYEAQ. The CDR3 has 12 residues. CDR3 protein: CASSSQRGVPKF. The CDR3 DNA follows: TGTGCCAGCAGCAGTCAGCGGGGGGTTCCCAAGTTC.

This clone showed up just a few times. V is TRBV19 and J is TRBJ1-1; D is undetermined. V was cut by 5 bases and J by 0 bases, with 13 bases left in between. CDR3 length equals 15 residues. CDR1 and CDR2 from the germline V gene are LNHDA and SQIVND (reference sequence). The CDR3 here is CASSVAEGLNTEAFF. The CDR3 DNA reads TGTGCCAGTAGTGTCGCCGAGGGATTGAACACTGAAGCTTTCTTT.

The chain combines TRBV4-2 with TRBJ2-1; 7 bases fit TRBD2. CDR3 length: 15 residues. V lost 1 base, J lost 0 bases, and 0 bases stayed unmatched. Germline-derived CDR1 and CDR2 are LGHNA and YNFKEQ. This chain's CDR3 is CASSQGGGSYNEQFF. The DNA for the CDR3 is TGTGCCAGCAGCCAAGGGGGGGGCTCCTACAATGAGCAGTTCTTC.

The chain has TRBV7-9 and TRBJ2-1; D might be TRBD2 (5 bases). The CDR3 has 12 residues. Deletions cut 4 bases from V and 9 bases from J, with 10 bases between. Germline loops: CDR1 SEHNR, CDR2 FQNEAQ (reference sequence). The CDR3 loop is CASSSGIFEQFF. The DNA for the CDR3 is TGTGCCAGCAGCTCGGGGATCTTTGAGCAGTTCTTC.

This chain joins TRBV5-1 and TRBJ2-5; TRBD1 aligns across 12 bases. Germline V gene lookup returns CDR1 SGHRS and CDR2 YFSETQ. V lost 4 bases, J lost 3 bases, and 4 bases stayed unmatched. The CDR3 runs 15 residues. CDR3 residues: CASSTGTGGKETQYF. The DNA for the CDR3 is TGCGCCAGCAGCACGGGGACAGGGGGCAAAGAGACCCAGTACTTC.

This chain links TRBV4-2 with TRBJ2-1, with TRBD2 as a possible D gene (5 bases). Per the germline V gene, CDR1 is LGHNA and CDR2 is YNFKEQ. The CDR3 contains 13 residues. V was cut by 0 bases and J by 10 bases, with 10 bases left in between. CDR3: CASSQDLRGEQFF. The DNA of the CDR3 is TGTGCCAGCAGCCAAGATCTCCGGGGAGAGCAGTTCTTC.